The rows below give T cell receptor beta chains drawn from one sample of a study of blood T cells in healthy people across ages. TCRdb independently ran MiXCR on the 5' RACE reads; one entry per CDR3 protein. Here the sample spans roughly 680,000 distinct CDR3 sequences, 49% being singletons. Specimen: blood. The receptors were gathered from an older woman in good health. Both conserved end residues are part of each CDR3. Each record gives: J gene, D gene, CDR3 length, clone size, V gene, CDR3 DNA, CDR3 protein. The D gene is left open where the match is weak. The size of a clone is reported for some rows only, either as once, few or many, or as a class for expanded clones.

j_gene: TRBJ1-6
d_gene: NA
len: 18
abundance: NA
v_gene: TRBV3-1
CDR3nt: TGTGCCAGCAGGCTCCAGGCTGGAGCACGCACTTATAATTCACCCCTCCACTTT
CDR3aa: CASRLQAGARTYNSPLHF

j_gene: TRBJ2-7
d_gene: NA
len: 15
abundance: NA
v_gene: TRBV20-1
CDR3nt: TGCAGTGCTAGAGATTGGGGGGCAGCTTCCTACGAGCAGTACTTC
CDR3aa: CSARDWGAASYEQYF

j_gene: TRBJ2-3
d_gene: TRBD1
len: 15
abundance: NA
v_gene: TRBV9
CDR3nt: TGTGCCAGCAGCCCTCAACAGGGGACCACAGATACGCAGTATTTT
CDR3aa: CASSPQQGTTDTQYF

j_gene: TRBJ2-1
d_gene: TRBD2
len: 15
abundance: NA
v_gene: TRBV9
CDR3nt: TGTGCCAGCAGCCCCGGAGCGGGGGCCTACAATGAGCAGTTCTTC
CDR3aa: CASSPGAGAYNEQFF

j_gene: TRBJ2-5
d_gene: TRBD2
len: 16
abundance: few
v_gene: TRBV5-8
CDR3nt: TGTGCCAGCAGCTTGGGAGCTAGCGGGCGGCAAGAGACCCAGTACTTC
CDR3aa: CASSLGASGRQETQYF

j_gene: TRBJ2-3
d_gene: TRBD1
len: 18
abundance: few
v_gene: TRBV15
CDR3nt: TGTGCCACCAGCAGAAGGGGACAGCGATTTTGGGACACAGATACGCAGTATTTT
CDR3aa: CATSRRGQRFWDTDTQYF

j_gene: TRBJ2-3
d_gene: NA
len: 15
abundance: NA
v_gene: TRBV4-3
CDR3nt: TGCGCCAGCAGCCAAGACGGGCCGAACACAGATACGCAGTATTTT
CDR3aa: CASSQDGPNTDTQYF

j_gene: TRBJ2-7
d_gene: TRBD1
len: 14
abundance: few
v_gene: TRBV18
CDR3nt: TGTGCCAGCTCACCACTGGGACAGGGCAACGAGCAGTACTTC
CDR3aa: CASSPLGQGNEQYF

j_gene: TRBJ1-1
d_gene: NA
len: 13
abundance: few
v_gene: TRBV2
CDR3nt: TGTGCCAGCAGGGGCCCGGGGTCCACTGAAGCTTTCTTT
CDR3aa: CASRGPGSTEAFF

j_gene: TRBJ2-3
d_gene: NA
len: 14
abundance: NA
v_gene: TRBV20-1
CDR3nt: TGCAGTGTTTCCGGGACAGTGCGGAGGGATACGCAGTATTTC
CDR3aa: CSVSGTVRRDTQYF

j_gene: TRBJ1-2
d_gene: NA
len: 12
abundance: few
v_gene: TRBV12-3/TRBV12-4
CDR3nt: TGTGCCAGCAGTTTTGGACTCTATGGCTACACCTTC
CDR3aa: CASSFGLYGYTF

j_gene: TRBJ1-1
d_gene: NA
len: 12
abundance: NA
v_gene: TRBV20-1
CDR3nt: TGCAGTGCTAGGATACAGGGAACCGAAGCTTTCTTT
CDR3aa: CSARIQGTEAFF

j_gene: TRBJ2-7
d_gene: NA
len: 13
abundance: NA
v_gene: TRBV25-1
CDR3nt: TGTGCCAGCAGCAGGGCATCCTACAATGAGCAGTACTTC
CDR3aa: CASSRASYNEQYF

j_gene: TRBJ2-3
d_gene: NA
len: 14
abundance: NA
v_gene: TRBV4-1
CDR3nt: TGCGCCAGCAGCCCTCGGGAGTCACGAGATACGCAGTATTTT
CDR3aa: CASSPRESRDTQYF

j_gene: TRBJ1-4
d_gene: NA
len: 16
abundance: few
v_gene: TRBV4-3
CDR3nt: TGCGCCAGCAGCCAAGATAAAACCAGGATTGATGAAAAACTGTTTTTT
CDR3aa: CASSQDKTRIDEKLFF

j_gene: TRBJ2-1
d_gene: NA
len: 15
abundance: few
v_gene: TRBV7-2
CDR3nt: TGTGCCAGCAGCCCACCGGGCTACTCCTACAATGAGCAGTTCTTC
CDR3aa: CASSPPGYSYNEQFF

j_gene: TRBJ1-2
d_gene: NA
len: 15
abundance: NA
v_gene: TRBV4-3
CDR3nt: TGCGCCAGCAGCCAAGTCGGTCGAGTGGGCTATGGCTACACCTTC
CDR3aa: CASSQVGRVGYGYTF

j_gene: TRBJ2-7
d_gene: NA
len: 17
abundance: NA
v_gene: TRBV4-1
CDR3nt: TGCGCCAGCAGCCAAGATGCGGTCGGGAGAATAGGAAATGAGCAGTACTTC
CDR3aa: CASSQDAVGRIGNEQYF

j_gene: TRBJ1-5
d_gene: TRBD1
len: 13
abundance: NA
v_gene: TRBV28
CDR3nt: TGTGCCAGCACATCAGGGGGAGGTCAGCCCCAGCATTTT
CDR3aa: CASTSGGGQPQHF

j_gene: TRBJ2-7
d_gene: NA
len: 13
abundance: NA
v_gene: TRBV11-2
CDR3nt: TGTGCCAGCAGCCCCCGACAGTCCTACGAGCAGTACTTC
CDR3aa: CASSPRQSYEQYF